This entry lists 14 T cell receptor beta chains sequenced from one sample in a study of CD8 T cells in Susac syndrome. Roughly 0.45 to 1 ug RNA was reverse transcribed with random hexamers. TCRdb re-called the immunoSEQ multiplex PCR reads with MiXCR, one entry per CDR3 protein. The sample carries fewer than 85,000 distinct CDR3 sequences, less than 95% recorded once. Sequenced: CD8+ T cells from PBMCs. The receptors stem from a human donor with Susac syndrome.

V is TRBV27 and J is TRBJ1-6; tentative D call: TRBD1 (5 bases). Germline V lookup: CDR1 MNHEY, CDR2 SMNVEV (reference sequence). V was cut by 4 bases and J by 10 bases, with 14 bases left in between. This CDR3 is 14 amino acids long. This CDR3 is CASSSAGRRSPLHF. The CDR3 DNA sequence: TGTGCCAGCAGTTCCGCAGGGCGGAGATCACCCCTCCACTTT.

The chain uses TRBV4-1 and TRBJ1-6; D is possibly TRBD1 (5 bases). Germline assignment: CDR1 MGHRA and CDR2 YSYEKL. The CDR3 runs 14 residues. Deletions cut 1 base from V and 10 bases from J, with 11 bases between. The CDR3: CASSQARGRSPLHF. CDR3 nucleotides: TGCGCCAGCAGCCAAGCACGGGGGAGATCACCCCTCCACTTT.

The chain carries TRBV28 and TRBJ2-2; D is perhaps TRBD2 (5 bases). CDR3 length equals 15 residues. Trimming left V 6 bases short and J 13 bases short, with 24 bases between. The germline V gene has CDR1 MDHEN and CDR2 SYDVKM. Here the CDR3 DNA reads TGTGCCAGCAGAACCCCTCTTGGGTCCGGGGAGCGGCTGTTTTTT. Its protein product is CASRTPLGSGERLFF.

This clonotype was recorded a few times. The CDR3 loop is CASSPGPRETQYF. Here the CDR3 DNA reads TGTGCCAGCAGCCCGGGGCCAAGAGAGACCCAGTACTTC. The chain recombines TRBV13 with TRBJ2-5; D possibly matches TRBD1 or TRBD2 (5 bases each). The CDR3 has 13 residues. Germline V gives CDR1 PRHDT, CDR2 FYEKMQ (reference sequence). The V end lost 5 bases, the J end lost 4 bases, and 11 bases lay between the germline ends.

The chain links TRBV20-1 to TRBJ2-3; 11 bases are shared with TRBD2. Germline V gene lookup returns CDR1 DFQATT and CDR2 SNEGSKA (reference sequence). The V and J ends lost 1 base and 7 bases, in that order; junction bases with no gene match: 10. CDR3 length equals 16 residues. The CDR3, as DNA: TGCAGTGCTAGAGGAACTAGCGGGAGCGGCAGGAATACGCAGTATTTT. Amino acid sequence: CSARGTSGSGRNTQYF.

The V and J genes are TRBV12-3 or TRBV12-4 and TRBJ1-2; D is unresolved. V was clipped by 5 bases and J by 1 base, with 8 bases between them. The CDR3 covers 13 residues. The CDR3: CASSPRDNYGYTF. The CDR3 DNA sequence: TGTGCCAGCAGTCCAAGGGATAACTATGGCTACACCTTC.

The gene calls are TRBV5-1 and TRBJ2-1, with TRBD2 as a possible D gene (6 bases). This CDR3 contains 15 residues. V was trimmed by 0 bases and J by 7 bases, leaving 14 bases between them. The germline gives CDR1 SGHRS, CDR2 YFSETQ. CDR3 protein: CASSLVGLNENEQFF. Here the CDR3 DNA reads TGCGCCAGCAGCTTGGTAGGACTAAACGAGAATGAGCAGTTCTTC.

The gene calls are TRBV9 and TRBJ2-1; D perhaps matches TRBD2 (6 bases). Per germline, CDR1 SGDLS and CDR2 YYNGEE. This CDR3 is built from 14 residues. Trimming removed 2 bases from V and 5 bases from J, with 11 bases in between. Written as DNA, the CDR3 is TGTGCCAGCAGCGTGCGGGGTCCCAACAATGAGCAGTTCTTC. Residues: CASSVRGPNNEQFF.

The chain combines TRBV3-1 with TRBJ2-6; D remains unclear. Trimming removed 1 base at V and 3 bases at J, with 4 bases between. There are 14 residues in the CDR3. Germline values: CDR1 LGHDT, CDR2 YNNKEL (reference sequence). CDR3 nucleotides: TGTGCCAGCAGCCAAGCGCGTGGGGCCAACGTCCTGACTTTC. Translating it yields CASSQARGANVLTF.

The genes are TRBV5-1 and TRBJ2-7; D is possibly TRBD2 (7 bases). CDR3 length: 15 amino acids. CDR1 and CDR2 (germline): SGHRS, YFSETQ. V lost 4 bases and J 3 bases, leaving 17 bases between the germline ends. CDR3 in amino acids: CASSVRGGGVYEQYF. CDR3 sequence (DNA): TGCGCCAGCAGCGTCCGAGGGGGGGGTGTCTACGAGCAGTACTTC.

This clonotype was counted once. J is TRBJ1-1 and V is TRBV7-9, with D perhaps matching TRBD1 (5 bases). The CDR3 consists of 15 residues. Trimming pared 1 base from V and 3 bases from J, leaving 12 bases between. CDR1 is SEHNR and CDR2 is FQNEAQ in the germline V gene (reference sequence). CDR3 residues: CASSLVQGRDTEAFF. The CDR3 coding sequence is TGTGCCAGCAGCTTAGTCCAGGGTCGGGACACTGAAGCTTTCTTT.

The genes are TRBV7-8 and TRBJ2-2; 7 positions match TRBD2. J gave up 4 bases and V 6 bases, and 8 bases lay outside the gene matches. This CDR3 is built from 15 residues. In germline, CDR1 is SGHVS, CDR2 FQNEAQ. The chain's CDR3 is CASSPWRGTTGELFF. The CDR3 DNA is TGTGCCAGCAGTCCTTGGCGGGGGACCACCGGGGAGCTGTTTTTT. Based on the CDR3 plus reference TRBV7-8 and TRBJ2-2, the full variable domain is GAGVSQSPRYKVAKRGQDVALRCDPISGHVSLFWYQQALGQGPEFLTYFQNEAQLDKSGLPSDRFFAERPEGSVSTLKIQRTQQEDSAVYLCASSPWRGTTGELFFGEGSRLTVL.

This chain links TRBV12-3 or TRBV12-4 with TRBJ1-3, with D possibly matching TRBD1 (6 bases). V was cut by 6 bases and J by 9 bases, with 9 bases left in between. This CDR3 spans 11 amino acids. Here the CDR3 reads CASRTGLTIYF. CDR3 in DNA: TGTGCCAGCAGGACAGGCCTCACCATATATTTT.

This clonotype turned up a few times. The CDR3 nucleotides read TGTGCCAGCAGTTTCGCAGGGGGATGGGACGAGCAGTACTTC. Translating it yields CASSFAGGWDEQYF. This rearrangement joins TRBV27 to TRBJ2-7; the match to TRBD1 covers 7 bases. CDR3 size: 14 residues. Trimming cost V 3 bases and J 5 bases; bases outside gene matches: 7. Germline CDR1 reads MNHEY; CDR2 reads SMNVEV (reference sequence).